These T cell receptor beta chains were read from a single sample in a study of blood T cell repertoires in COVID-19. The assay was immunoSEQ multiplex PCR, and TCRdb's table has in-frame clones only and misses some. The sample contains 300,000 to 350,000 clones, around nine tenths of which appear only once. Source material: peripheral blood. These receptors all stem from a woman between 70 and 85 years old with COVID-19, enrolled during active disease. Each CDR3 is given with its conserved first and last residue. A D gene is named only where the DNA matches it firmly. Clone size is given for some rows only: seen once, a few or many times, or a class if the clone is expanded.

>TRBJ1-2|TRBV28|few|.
TGTGCCAGCAGTCCCCCCCTCGACAGTCCGGGCTACACCTTC
CASSPPLDSPGYTF
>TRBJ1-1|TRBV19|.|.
TGTGCCAGTAGTATAAAGCGGGAGACTGAAGCTTTCTTT
CASSIKRETEAFF
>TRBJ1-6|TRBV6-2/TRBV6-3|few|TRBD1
TGTGCCAGCAGTTCGACAGGGCCACCCCTCCACTTT
CASSSTGPPLHF
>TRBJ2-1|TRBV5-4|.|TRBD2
TGTGCCAGCAACGGCGGGGGTCACGACAATGAGCAGTTCTTC
CASNGGGHDNEQFF
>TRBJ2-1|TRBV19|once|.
TGTGCCAGTAGTTCACAGGGTACCTACAATGAGCAGTTCTTC
CASSSQGTYNEQFF
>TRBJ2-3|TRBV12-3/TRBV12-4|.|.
TGTGCCAGCAGTTTCATCCGCACAGATACGCAGTATTTT
CASSFIRTDTQYF
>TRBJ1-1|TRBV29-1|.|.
TGCAGCGTTGATCGGAGACAGACCCCTGAAGCTTTCTTT
CSVDRRQTPEAFF
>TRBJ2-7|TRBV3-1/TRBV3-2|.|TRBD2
TGTGCCAGCAGCCCTGGGACTAGCGGGGGTTACGAGCAGTACTTC
CASSPGTSGGYEQYF
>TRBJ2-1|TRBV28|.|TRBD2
TGTGCCAGCAGTTTATCCGGGGGGGCCAGTGAGCAGTTCTTC
CASSLSGGASEQFF
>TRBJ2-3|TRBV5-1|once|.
TGCGCCAGCAGCTTGGGTCAGTTTTCTAGCACAGATACGCAGTATTTT
CASSLGQFSSTDTQYF
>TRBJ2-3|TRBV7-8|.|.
TGTGCCAGCAGCCCCTCCACAGATACGCAGTATTTT
CASSPSTDTQYF
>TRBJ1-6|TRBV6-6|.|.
TGTGCCAGCGGTACGAGCGGGGGCCTCTATAATTCACCCCTCCACTTT
CASGTSGGLYNSPLHF
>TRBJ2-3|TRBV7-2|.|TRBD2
TGTGCCAGCAGCTTAGACGGAGCGGGGAGAAGCACAGATACGCAGTATTTT
CASSLDGAGRSTDTQYF